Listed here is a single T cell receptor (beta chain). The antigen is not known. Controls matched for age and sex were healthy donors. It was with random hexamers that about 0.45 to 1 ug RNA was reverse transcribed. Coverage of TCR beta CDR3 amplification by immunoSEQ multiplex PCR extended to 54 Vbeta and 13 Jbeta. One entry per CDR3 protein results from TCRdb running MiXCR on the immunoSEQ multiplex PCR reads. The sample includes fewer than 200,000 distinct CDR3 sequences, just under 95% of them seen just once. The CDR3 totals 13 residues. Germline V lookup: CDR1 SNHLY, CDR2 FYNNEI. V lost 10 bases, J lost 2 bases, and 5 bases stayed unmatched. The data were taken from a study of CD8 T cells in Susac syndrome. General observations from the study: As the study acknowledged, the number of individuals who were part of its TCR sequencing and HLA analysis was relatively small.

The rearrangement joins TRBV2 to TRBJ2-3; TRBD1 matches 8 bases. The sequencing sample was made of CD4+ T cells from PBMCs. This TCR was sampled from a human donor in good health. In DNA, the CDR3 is TGTGCCACTCAGGACAGGGCCACAGATACGCAGTATTTT. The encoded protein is CATQDRATDTQYF. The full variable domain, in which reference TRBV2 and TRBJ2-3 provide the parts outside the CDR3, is EPEVTQTPSHQVTQMGQEVILRCVPISNHLYFYWYRQILGQKVEFLVSFYNNEISEKSEIFDDQFSVERPDGSNFTLKIRSTKLEDSAMYFCATQDRATDTQYFGPGTRLTVL.